The clone carrying this T cell receptor (beta chain) was observed a few times. The data derive from a study of T-cell reconstitution after alpha-beta-depleted transplantation in children. Library preparation (for TCRbeta) was performed with unique molecular identifiers. Each CDR3 protein gets one entry after TCRdb re-called the PCR reads with MiXCR. The sample has about 540,000 distinct CDR3 sequences, around 17% seen once. V was trimmed by 10 bases and J by 4 bases, leaving 16 bases between them. CDR3 length: 14 amino acids. The germline gives CDR1 SSHAT, CDR2 FNYEAQ (reference sequence). The chain employs TRBV7-7 and TRBJ2-2, with D tentatively TRBD1 (6 bases). The receptor comes from a human donor who donated a stem cell graft to a child with acute lymphoblastic leukemia. The specimen was PBMCs from the stem cell graft donor, collected from the stem cell graft. The CDR3 DNA is TGTGCCACGGGCGCCGTGGGGGCCACCGGGGAGCTGTTTTTT. Amino acid sequence: CATGAVGATGELFF.